Shown below are 13 T cell receptor beta chains from a single sample sequenced in a study of blood T cell repertoires in COVID-19. Assay used: immunoSEQ multiplex PCR; TCRdb lists only in-frame clones, some missing. Of about 210,000 clones in the sample, about 91% were seen once. Sequencing was carried out using peripheral blood. The receptors shown here come from a man aged 30 to 39 with acute or convalescent COVID-19.

J is TRBJ1-2 and V is TRBV14; D call uncertain. Trimming removed 4 bases from V and 8 bases from J, with 17 bases in between. The CDR3 runs to 14 residues. Per germline, CDR1 SGHDN and CDR2 FVKESK. The CDR3 nucleotides are TGTGCCAGCAGCCGCTCAAGGGTTCCGGGAGGCTACACCTTC. It encodes CASSRSRVPGGYTF. Looking up the rest from reference TRBV14 and TRBJ1-2 gives the full variable domain: EAGVTQFPSHSVIEKGQTVTLRCDPISGHDNLYWYRRVMGKEIKFLLHFVKESKQDESGMPNNRFLAERTGGTYSTLKVQPAELEDSGVYFCASSRSRVPGGYTFGSGTRLTVV.

The genes are TRBV19 and TRBJ1-6; D uncertain. The germline CDR1 and CDR2 sequences are LNHDA and SQIVND (reference sequence). The V and J ends lost 7 bases and 12 bases respectively, with 19 bases between them. The CDR3 has 14 residues. CDR3 nucleotides: TGTGCCAGTAATCTTTCGACGAATCCGGGACCCCTCCACTTT. Translation: CASNLSTNPGPLHF.

The rearrangement links TRBV27 to TRBJ1-1, with TRBD1 matching over 9 bases. The CDR3 runs to 16 residues. The V segment lost 0 bases and the J segment 3 bases; nucleotides outside the gene matches: 5. Per the germline V gene, CDR1 is MNHEY and CDR2 is SMNVEV (reference sequence). The CDR3 is CASSLSRGTGYTEAFF. The CDR3, as DNA: TGTGCCAGCAGTTTATCGAGGGGGACAGGGTACACTGAAGCTTTCTTT.

The genes are TRBV7-9 and TRBJ1-6; 7 bases agree with TRBD1. Germline CDR1 is SEHNR and CDR2 is FQNEAQ (reference sequence). The CDR3 has 14 residues. V was pared by 5 bases and J by 17 bases, with 15 bases of the junction left unmatched. This chain's CDR3 is CASSPGTRNRGIHF. Written as DNA, the CDR3 is TGTGCCAGCAGCCCCGGGACTAGGAACAGGGGAATCCACTTT.

V usage is TRBV30 and J usage is TRBJ2-1; TRBD2 is a possible D gene (7 bases). CDR1 and CDR2 from the germline V gene are GTSNPN and SVGIG (reference sequence). Trimming pared 0 bases from V and 8 bases from J, leaving 14 bases between. The CDR3 consists of 14 residues. CDR3 DNA: TGTGCCTGGAGTGTACGGGGGGCTGCTGATGAGCAGTTCTTC. Translating gives CAWSVRGAADEQFF.

This rearrangement joins TRBV27 to TRBJ2-3; TRBD1 matches 7 bases. Germline values: CDR1 MNHEY, CDR2 SMNVEV (reference sequence). Trimming cost V 4 bases and J 4 bases; bases outside gene matches: 5. The CDR3 runs to 14 residues. The CDR3 region is CASSSNRGADTQYF. The CDR3, as DNA: TGTGCCAGCAGTTCCAACAGGGGAGCAGATACGCAGTATTTT.

This chain uses TRBV5-6 with TRBJ1-5; the D gene is possibly TRBD1 (6 bases). The CDR3 runs to 15 residues. Between the trimmed V and J ends, which lost 1 base and 1 base, there was a span of 9 bases. Germline V gene sequence: CDR1 SGHDT, CDR2 YYEEEE. The DNA for the CDR3 is TGTGCCAGCAGCTTGTACAGGGCGAGCAATCAGCCCCAGCATTTT. Translated, it gives CASSLYRASNQPQHF.

This clone showed up just once. V usage is TRBV24-1 and J usage is TRBJ2-3; D remains ambiguous. CDR1 and CDR2 (germline): KGHDR, SFDVKD. CDR3 length: 12 residues. V was shortened by 6 bases and J by 2 bases, with 5 bases between the two germline ends. CDR3 bases: TGTGCCACCAGTTCTTCCACAGATACGCAGTATTTT. Its protein is CATSSSTDTQYF.

The chain joins TRBV6-5 to TRBJ2-5, with D unclear. The V gene lost 6 bases and the J gene lost 5 bases, with 19 bases spanning the gap. This CDR3 comprises 15 residues. Germline lookup yields CDR1 MNHEY and CDR2 SVGAGI. The CDR3 DNA follows: TGTGCCAGCAGCCACGAGTTTGGTAGCCGGGAGACCCAGTACTTC. It encodes CASSHEFGSRETQYF.

CDR3 DNA: TGTGCCAGCAGGGACAGGGGCTCTTTCTATGGCTACACCTTC. It specifies CASRDRGSFYGYTF. V is TRBV28 and J is TRBJ1-2, with 9 positions matching TRBD1. The CDR3 has 14 amino acids. Germline V gene lookup returns CDR1 MDHEN and CDR2 SYDVKM. The V segment lost 6 bases and the J segment 4 bases; nucleotides outside the gene matches: 6.

V and J are TRBV27 and TRBJ2-1, with TRBD2 matching over 8 bases. The germline V gene has CDR1 MNHEY and CDR2 SMNVEV (reference sequence). This CDR3 region has 15 residues. Trimming took 6 bases from V and 2 from J; bases not matched to a gene: 6. The CDR3 region has the DNA TGTGCCAGCAGACCTCCGGGGGGGGCCTACAATGAGCAGTTCTTC. It is translated as CASRPPGGAYNEQFF.

The chain uses TRBV27 and TRBJ2-7, with 8 positions matching TRBD1. With V trimmed by 3 bases and J by 3 bases, 7 bases remained unmatched. CDR1 and CDR2 (germline): MNHEY, SMNVEV (reference sequence). This CDR3 contains 15 residues. The CDR3 sequence is CASSFTGGPNYEQYF. CDR3 sequence (DNA): TGTGCCAGCAGTTTTACAGGGGGGCCGAACTACGAGCAGTACTTC.

The V call is TRBV5-6, the J call TRBJ1-2; D remains ambiguous. The ends were cut back, 3 bases at V and 2 bases at J, with 17 bases in the middle. Germline lookup yields CDR1 SGHDT and CDR2 YYEEEE. This CDR3 has 16 amino acids. The CDR3 bases are TGTGCCAGCAGCTCTTTCCCGCAGAAAGAAAACTATGGCTACACCTTC. This translates into CASSSFPQKENYGYTF.